This T cell receptor beta chain was captured by sequencing in a study of control samples from healthy donors and cancer patients. Trimming at V came to 7 bases and at J to 10 bases, leaving 12 bases not matched to a gene. CDR1 is SGHTA and CDR2 is FQGNSA in the germline V gene. This CDR3 is built from 14 residues. The repertoire was sequenced with immunoSEQ multiplex PCR; TCRdb's copy has only in-frame clones and lacks some. Here the sample spans around 93,000 clones, around nine tenths being singletons. This chain joins TRBV7-2 and TRBJ1-4, with TRBD1 matching 7 bases. The clonotype comes from a human donor in good health. The donor label of this sample is uncertain. Source material: blood. The CDR3 loop is CASKSQTGSGKLFF. In DNA form, the CDR3 reads TGTGCCAGCAAGTCCCAGACAGGGAGCGGAAAACTGTTTTTT.